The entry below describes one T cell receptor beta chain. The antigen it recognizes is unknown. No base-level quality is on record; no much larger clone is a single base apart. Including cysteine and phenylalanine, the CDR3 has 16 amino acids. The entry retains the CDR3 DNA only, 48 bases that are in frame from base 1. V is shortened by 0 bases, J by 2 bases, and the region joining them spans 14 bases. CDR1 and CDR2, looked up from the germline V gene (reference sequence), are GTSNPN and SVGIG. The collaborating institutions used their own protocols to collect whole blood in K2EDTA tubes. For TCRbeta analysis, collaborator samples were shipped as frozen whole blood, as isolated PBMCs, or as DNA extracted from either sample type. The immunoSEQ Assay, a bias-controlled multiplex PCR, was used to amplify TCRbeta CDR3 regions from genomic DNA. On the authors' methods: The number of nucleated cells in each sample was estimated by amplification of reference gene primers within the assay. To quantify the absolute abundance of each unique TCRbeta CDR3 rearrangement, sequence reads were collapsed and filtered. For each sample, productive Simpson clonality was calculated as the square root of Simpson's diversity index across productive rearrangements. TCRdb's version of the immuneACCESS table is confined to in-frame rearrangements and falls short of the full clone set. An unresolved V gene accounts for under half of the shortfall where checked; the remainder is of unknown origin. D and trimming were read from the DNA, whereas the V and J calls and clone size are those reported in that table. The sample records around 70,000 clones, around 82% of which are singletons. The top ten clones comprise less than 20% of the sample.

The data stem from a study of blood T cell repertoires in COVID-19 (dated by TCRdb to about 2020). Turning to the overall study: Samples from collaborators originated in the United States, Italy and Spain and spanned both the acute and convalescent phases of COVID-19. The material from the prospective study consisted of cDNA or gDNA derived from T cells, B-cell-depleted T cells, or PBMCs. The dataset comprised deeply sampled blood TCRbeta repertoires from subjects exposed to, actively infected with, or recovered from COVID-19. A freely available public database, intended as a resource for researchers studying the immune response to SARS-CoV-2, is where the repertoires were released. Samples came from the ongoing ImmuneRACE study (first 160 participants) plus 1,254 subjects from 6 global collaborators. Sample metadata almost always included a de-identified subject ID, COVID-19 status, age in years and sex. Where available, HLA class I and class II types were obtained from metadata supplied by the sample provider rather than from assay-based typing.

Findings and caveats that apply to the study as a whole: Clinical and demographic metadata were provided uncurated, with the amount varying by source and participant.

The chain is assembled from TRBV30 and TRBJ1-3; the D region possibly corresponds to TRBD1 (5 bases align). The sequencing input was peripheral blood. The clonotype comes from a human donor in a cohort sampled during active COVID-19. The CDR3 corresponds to CAWSVLPTGAGNTIYF. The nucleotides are TGTGCCTGGAGTGTACTCCCGACGGGGGCTGGAAACACCATATATTTT.